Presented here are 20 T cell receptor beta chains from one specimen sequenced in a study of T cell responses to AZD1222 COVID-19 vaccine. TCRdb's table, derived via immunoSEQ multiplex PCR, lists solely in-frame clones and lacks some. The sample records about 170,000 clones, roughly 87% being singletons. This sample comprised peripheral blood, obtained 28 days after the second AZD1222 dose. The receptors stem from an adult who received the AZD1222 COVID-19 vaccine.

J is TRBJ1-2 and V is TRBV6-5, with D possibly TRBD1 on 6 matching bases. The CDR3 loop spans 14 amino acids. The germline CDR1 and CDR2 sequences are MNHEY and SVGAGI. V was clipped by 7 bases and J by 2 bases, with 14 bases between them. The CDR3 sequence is CASTPGTPNYGYTF. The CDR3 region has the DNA TGTGCCAGCACCCCAGGGACACCCAACTATGGCTACACCTTC.

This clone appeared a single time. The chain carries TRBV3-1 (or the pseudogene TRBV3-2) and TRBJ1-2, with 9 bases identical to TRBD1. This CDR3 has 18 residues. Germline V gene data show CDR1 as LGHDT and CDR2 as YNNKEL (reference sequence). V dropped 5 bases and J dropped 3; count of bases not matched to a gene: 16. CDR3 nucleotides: TGTGCCAGCAGCTTCGACCGGGACAGGGAAGATGTGGACTATGGCTACACCTTC. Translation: CASSFDRDREDVDYGYTF.

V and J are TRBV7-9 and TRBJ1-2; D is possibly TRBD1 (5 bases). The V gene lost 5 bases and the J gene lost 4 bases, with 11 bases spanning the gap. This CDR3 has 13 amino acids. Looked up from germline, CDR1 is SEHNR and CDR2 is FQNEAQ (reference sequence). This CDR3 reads CASSLGGSYGYTF. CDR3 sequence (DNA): TGTGCCAGCAGCCTGGGGGGTTCCTATGGCTACACCTTC.

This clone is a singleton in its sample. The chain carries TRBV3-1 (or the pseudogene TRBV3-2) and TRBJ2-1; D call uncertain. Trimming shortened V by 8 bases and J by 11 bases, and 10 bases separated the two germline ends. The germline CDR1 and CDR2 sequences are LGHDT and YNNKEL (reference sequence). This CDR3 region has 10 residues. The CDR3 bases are TGTGCCAGCGGCTTCGGTCAGCAGTTCTTC. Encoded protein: CASGFGQQFF.

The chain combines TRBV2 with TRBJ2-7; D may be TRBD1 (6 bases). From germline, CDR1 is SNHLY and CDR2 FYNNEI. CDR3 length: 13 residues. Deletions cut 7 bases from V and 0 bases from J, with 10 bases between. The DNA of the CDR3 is TGTGCCAGCACGCCAGGGGACTCCTACGAGCAGTACTTC. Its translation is CASTPGDSYEQYF.

This CDR3 is CASSLLGQGPSEQYF. Written as DNA, the CDR3 is TGTGCCAGCAGCTTATTGGGGCAGGGGCCCTCCGAGCAGTACTTC. The chain uses TRBV7-9 and TRBJ2-7, with D possibly TRBD1 on 6 matching bases. This CDR3 has 15 amino acids. CDR1 and CDR2 (germline): SEHNR, FQNEAQ (reference sequence). Deletions cut 2 bases from V and 6 bases from J, with 17 bases between.

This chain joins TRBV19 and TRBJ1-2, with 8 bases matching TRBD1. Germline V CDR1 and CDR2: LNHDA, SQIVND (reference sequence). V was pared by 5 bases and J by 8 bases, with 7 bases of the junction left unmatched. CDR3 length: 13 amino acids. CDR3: CASSPTRQGGYTF. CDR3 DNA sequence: TGTGCCAGTAGTCCAACCCGACAGGGGGGCTACACCTTC.

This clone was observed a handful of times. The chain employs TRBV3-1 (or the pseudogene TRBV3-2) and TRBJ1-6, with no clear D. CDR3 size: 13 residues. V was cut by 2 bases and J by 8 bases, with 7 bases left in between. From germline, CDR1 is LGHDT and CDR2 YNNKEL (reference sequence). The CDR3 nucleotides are TGTGCCAGCAGCCAAAGTCTGTATTCACCCCTCCACTTT. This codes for CASSQSLYSPLHF.

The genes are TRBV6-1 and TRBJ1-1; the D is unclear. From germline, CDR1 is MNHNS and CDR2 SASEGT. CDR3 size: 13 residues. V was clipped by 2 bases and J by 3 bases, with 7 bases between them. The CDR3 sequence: CASSERADTEAFF. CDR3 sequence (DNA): TGTGCCAGCAGTGAACGGGCGGACACTGAAGCTTTCTTT.

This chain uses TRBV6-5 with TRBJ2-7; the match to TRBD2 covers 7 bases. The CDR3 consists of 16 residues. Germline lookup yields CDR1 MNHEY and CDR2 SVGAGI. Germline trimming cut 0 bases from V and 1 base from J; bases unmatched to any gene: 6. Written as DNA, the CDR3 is TGTGCCAGCAGTTACTCGATTGGACTAGGGTCCTACGAGCAGTACTTC. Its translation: CASSYSIGLGSYEQYF.

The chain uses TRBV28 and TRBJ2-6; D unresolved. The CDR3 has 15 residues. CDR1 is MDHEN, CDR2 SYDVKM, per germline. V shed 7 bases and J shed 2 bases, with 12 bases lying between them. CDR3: CASNKGQAGANVLTF. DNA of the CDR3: TGTGCCAGCAATAAGGGCCAGGCTGGGGCCAACGTCCTGACTTTC.

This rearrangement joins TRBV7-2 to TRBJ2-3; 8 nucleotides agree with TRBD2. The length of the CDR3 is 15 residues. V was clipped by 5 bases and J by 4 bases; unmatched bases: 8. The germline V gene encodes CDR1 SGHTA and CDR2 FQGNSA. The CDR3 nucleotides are TGTGCCAGCAGCCCACGTACGGGGGGGCCAGATACGCAGTATTTT. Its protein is CASSPRTGGPDTQYF.

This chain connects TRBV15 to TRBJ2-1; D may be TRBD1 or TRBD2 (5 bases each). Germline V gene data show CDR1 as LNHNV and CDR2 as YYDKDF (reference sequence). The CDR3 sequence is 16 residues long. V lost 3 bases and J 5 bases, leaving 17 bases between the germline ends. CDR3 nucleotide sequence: TGTGCCACCAGCAGGGGTCGGTTTAGGGACGACAATGAGCAGTTCTTC. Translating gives CATSRGRFRDDNEQFF.

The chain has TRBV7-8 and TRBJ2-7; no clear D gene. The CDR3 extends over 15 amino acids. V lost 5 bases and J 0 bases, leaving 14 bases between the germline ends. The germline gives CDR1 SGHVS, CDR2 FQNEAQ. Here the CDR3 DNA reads TGTGCCAGCAGCGCCTCCCTAGTAAGCTCCTACGAGCAGTACTTC. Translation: CASSASLVSSYEQYF.

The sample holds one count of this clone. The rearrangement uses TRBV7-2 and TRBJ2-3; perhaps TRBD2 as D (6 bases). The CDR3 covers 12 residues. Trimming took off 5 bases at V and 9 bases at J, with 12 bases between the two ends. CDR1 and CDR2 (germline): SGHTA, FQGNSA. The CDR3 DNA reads TGTGCCAGCAGCGCTCCGGGACTCACGCAGTATTTT. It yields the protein CASSAPGLTQYF.

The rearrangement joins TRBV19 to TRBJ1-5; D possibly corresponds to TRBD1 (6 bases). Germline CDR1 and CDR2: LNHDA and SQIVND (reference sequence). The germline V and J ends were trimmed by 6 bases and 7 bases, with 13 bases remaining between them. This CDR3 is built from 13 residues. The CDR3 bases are TGTGCCAGTAGCTACTACAGGGAACAGCCCCAGCATTTT. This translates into CASSYYREQPQHF.

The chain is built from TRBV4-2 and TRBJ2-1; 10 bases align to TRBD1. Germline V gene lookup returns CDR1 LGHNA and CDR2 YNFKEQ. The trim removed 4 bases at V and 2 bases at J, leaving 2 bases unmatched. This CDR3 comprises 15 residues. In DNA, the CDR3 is TGTGCCAGCAGCCGAGGGACAGGGGCCTACAATGAGCAGTTCTTC. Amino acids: CASSRGTGAYNEQFF.

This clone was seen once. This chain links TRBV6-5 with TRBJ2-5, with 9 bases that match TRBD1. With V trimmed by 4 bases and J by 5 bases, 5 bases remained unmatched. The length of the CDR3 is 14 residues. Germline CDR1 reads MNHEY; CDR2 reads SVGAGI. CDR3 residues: CASSWGTGRETQYF. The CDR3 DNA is TGTGCCAGCAGTTGGGGGACAGGGCGGGAGACCCAGTACTTC.

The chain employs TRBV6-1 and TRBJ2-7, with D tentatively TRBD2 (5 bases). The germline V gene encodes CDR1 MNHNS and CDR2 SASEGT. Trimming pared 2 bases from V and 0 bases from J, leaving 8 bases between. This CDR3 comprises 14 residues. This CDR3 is CASSEPSGSYEQYF. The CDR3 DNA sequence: TGTGCCAGCAGTGAACCCAGCGGCTCCTACGAGCAGTACTTC.

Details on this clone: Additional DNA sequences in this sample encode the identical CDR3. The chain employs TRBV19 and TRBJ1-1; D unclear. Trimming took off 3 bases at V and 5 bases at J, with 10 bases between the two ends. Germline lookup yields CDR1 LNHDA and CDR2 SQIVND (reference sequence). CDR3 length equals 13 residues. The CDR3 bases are TGTGCCAGTAGTATCGTGGTGAGAACTGAAGCTTTCTTT. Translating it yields CASSIVVRTEAFF.